This T cell receptor (beta chain) was profiled in a study of T cell responses to AZD1222 COVID-19 vaccine. Per the germline V gene, CDR1 is SGHNT and CDR2 is YENEEA. The V and J ends lost 0 bases and 5 bases respectively, with 9 bases between them. There are 14 residues in the CDR3. To note about this clone: Its cognate antigen is unknown.

Clones were read by immunoSEQ multiplex PCR, and TCRdb kept only the in-frame ones, dropping some. The repertoire holds roughly 110,000 clones, under 95% seen once, with approximately 22% in the top ten. Findings and caveats of the study: Without day 14 samples, only post-peak T cell repertoires were studied.

This specimen consisted of peripheral blood, obtained on day 0 of AZD1222 vaccination. This sequence originates from an adult in good health. The J gene is TRBJ2-3, the V gene TRBV11-3; D call uncertain. The CDR3 nucleotides read TGTGCCAGCAGCTTAGACCCCTGGGGAGATACGCAGTATTTT. Amino acids: CASSLDPWGDTQYF.